What follows are 6 T cell receptor beta chains derived from one specimen sequenced in a study of shared clonotypes between healthy human individuals. Libraries were prepared by immunoSEQ multiplex PCR; TCRdb keeps only in-frame clonotypes and omits some of them. The sample yields about 2.4 million clones, roughly 93% seen once. Material for sequencing was naive CD4+ T cells from PBMCs. This sample's subset: CD45RA+ positively selected. These receptors all come from a man aged 18 to 29 in good health. Some clones in this sample may be carry-over from other donors' samples.

Written as DNA, the CDR3 is TGTGCCAGCAGTCCGCCGCGGGGAGTCTCTCAGCCCCAGCATTTT. It yields the protein CASSPPRGVSQPQHF. The V gene is TRBV28, the J gene TRBJ1-5; D gene uncertain. With 5 bases removed from V and 6 bases from J, the gap between germline ends came to 17 bases. This CDR3 comprises 15 residues. CDR1 and CDR2 (germline): MDHEN, SYDVKM.

As for this clone: This sample includes further DNA sequences coding for the same CDR3. The chain couples TRBV28 to TRBJ1-2; 9 bases line up with TRBD1. With 2 bases clipped from V and 5 bases from J, the junction kept 3 bases outside the gene matches. The germline CDR1 and CDR2 sequences are MDHEN and SYDVKM. This CDR3 region has 14 residues. The CDR3 here is CASSLPGQGYGYTF. The CDR3 bases are TGTGCCAGCAGTTTACCGGGACAGGGTTATGGCTACACCTTC.

The chain joins TRBV6-4 to TRBJ2-1, with D possibly matching TRBD2 (6 bases). This CDR3 is built from 16 residues. Looked up from germline, CDR1 is MRHNA and CDR2 is SNTAGT. With 1 base removed from V and 1 base from J, the gap between germline ends came to 11 bases. CDR3 sequence reads: CASSDWGGVSYNEQFF. CDR3 coding DNA: TGTGCCAGCAGTGACTGGGGAGGAGTATCCTACAATGAGCAGTTCTTC.

A word on this clone: This CDR3 is also generated by other DNA sequences in the sample. The chain carries TRBV30 and TRBJ1-4; the D is unclear. CDR1 and CDR2 (germline): GTSNPN, SVGIG (reference sequence). V was pared by 0 bases and J by 5 bases, with 7 bases between. This CDR3 spans 13 amino acids. CDR3 DNA: TGTGCCTGGAGTGTGGGTGCAAATGAAAAACTGTTTTTT. It yields the protein CAWSVGANEKLFF.

The V call is TRBV7-8, the J call TRBJ1-1; 8 bases line up with TRBD1. There are 18 residues in the CDR3. Germline V gene lookup returns CDR1 SGHVS and CDR2 FQNEAQ. V trimming: 1 base; J trimming: 3 bases; junction bases outside the gene matches: 13. The CDR3 loop is CASSLVLWRQGKDTEAFF. In DNA, the CDR3 is TGTGCCAGCAGCTTAGTATTGTGGAGACAGGGGAAGGACACTGAAGCTTTCTTT.

This chain uses TRBV5-1 with TRBJ2-2, with D perhaps matching TRBD1 or TRBD2 (5 bases each). CDR3 length equals 15 residues. The ends were cut back, 1 base at V and 4 bases at J, with 11 bases in the middle. The germline CDR1 and CDR2 sequences are SGHRS and YFSETQ. The CDR3: CASSLRGESTGELFF. CDR3 nucleotide sequence: TGCGCCAGCAGCTTGAGAGGGGAGAGCACCGGGGAGCTGTTTTTT.